Following are 10 T cell receptor beta chains from one sample sequenced in a study of T cell responses to AZD1222 COVID-19 vaccine. Produced via immunoSEQ multiplex PCR; TCRdb's table is partial and in-frame only. Here the sample table reports about 140,000 clones. The sample taken for sequencing was peripheral blood. These receptors were obtained from an adult in good health.

The CDR3 loop reads CASSSQSDPYQHYGYTF. DNA for the CDR3: TGTGCCAGCAGCTCCCAGTCCGACCCTTACCAACACTATGGCTACACCTTC. The J gene is TRBJ1-2, the V gene TRBV21-1. TRBV21-1 is listed as a pseudogene. CDR3 length: 17 amino acids.

The chain joins TRBV11-2 to TRBJ2-7; perhaps D is TRBD1 or TRBD2 (5 bases each). V was clipped by 0 bases and J by 2 bases, with 20 bases between them. CDR1 is SGHAT, CDR2 FQNNGV, per germline. The CDR3 covers 18 residues. The CDR3 DNA follows: TGTGCCAGCAGCTTAGATCGAGGCTGGGGGAGAGAAACCTACGAGCAGTACTTC. It yields the protein CASSLDRGWGRETYEQYF.

This sequence joins TRBV18 and TRBJ2-5, with D perhaps matching TRBD1 (5 bases). Per the germline V gene, CDR1 is KGHSH and CDR2 is LQKENI. The CDR3 sequence is 16 residues long. The V and J ends lost 1 base and 0 bases respectively, with 12 bases between them. The chain's CDR3 is CASSPLPKQDQETQYF. CDR3 nucleotides: TGTGCCAGCTCACCACTACCAAAACAGGACCAAGAGACCCAGTACTTC.

The J gene is TRBJ1-2, the V gene TRBV23-1; TRBD1 is a possible D gene (5 bases). Being an ORF, TRBV23-1 has a function that is uncertain. With 0 bases removed from V and 8 bases from J, the gap between germline ends came to 16 bases. The CDR3 has 15 residues. CDR3 bases: TGCGCCAGCAGTCAATCCCATTCCGGGACTGGCGGCTACACCTTC. Protein product: CASSQSHSGTGGYTF.

V usage is TRBV29-1 and J usage is TRBJ1-3; TRBD1 might be the D (6 bases). Germline lookup yields CDR1 SQVTM and CDR2 ANQGSEA. Trimming removed 7 bases from V and 0 bases from J, with 16 bases in between. This CDR3 has 15 amino acids. CDR3 nucleotide sequence: TGCAGCGCTGTGGACAGCTCAAGCTCTGGAAACACCATATATTTT. Protein product: CSAVDSSSSGNTIYF.

The rearrangement links TRBV7-9 to TRBJ1-1, with D possibly matching TRBD1 (5 bases). The CDR3 contains 16 residues. The V and J ends lost 1 base and 1 base respectively, with 13 bases between them. The germline CDR1 and CDR2 sequences are SEHNR and FQNEAQ (reference sequence). The CDR3 spells CASSLGAGGKNTEAFF. The CDR3 DNA reads TGTGCCAGCAGCTTAGGGGCGGGGGGAAAGAACACTGAAGCTTTCTTT.

The V gene is TRBV19, the J gene TRBJ1-1; the D is unclear. The CDR3 spans 13 residues. V gave up 1 base and J gave up 8 bases, with 11 bases separating them. Germline V gene data show CDR1 as LNHDA and CDR2 as SQIVND (reference sequence). The CDR3 DNA sequence: TGTGCCAGTAGTATAGGATCGGGAGACGAAGCTTTCTTT. Translation: CASSIGSGDEAFF.

The chain has TRBV5-3 and TRBJ1-5; D remains ambiguous. TRBV5-3 is given ORF status, its function remaining uncertain. V was shortened by 0 bases and J by 5 bases, with 15 bases between the two germline ends. There are 16 residues in the CDR3. CDR3 sequence reads: CARSLGSRVLDQPQHF. The CDR3 bases are TGTGCCAGAAGCTTGGGGAGCCGGGTATTAGATCAGCCCCAGCATTTT.

The rearrangement links TRBV19 to TRBJ1-1; a possible D gene is TRBD1 (6 bases). The CDR3 has 14 residues. The germline V and J ends were trimmed by 3 bases and 6 bases, with 14 bases remaining between them. The germline V gene has CDR1 LNHDA and CDR2 SQIVND (reference sequence). The CDR3 DNA reads TGTGCCAGTAGTATTGGGGGGGGCAAGGCTGAAGCTTTCTTT. Its protein product is CASSIGGGKAEAFF. The whole variable domain, filled in from reference TRBV19 and TRBJ1-1, reads DGGITQSPKYLFRKEGQNVTLSCEQNLNHDAMYWYRQDPGQGLRLIYYSQIVNDFQKGDIAEGYSVSREKKESFPLTVTSAQKNPTAFYLCASSIGGGKAEAFFGQGTRLTVV.

The chain's CDR3 is CASSPVTGTINTEAFF. In DNA, the CDR3 is TGTGCCAGCTCACCAGTGACCGGGACAATAAACACTGAAGCTTTCTTT. The gene calls are TRBV18 and TRBJ1-1; D perhaps matches TRBD1 (6 bases). Trimming took off 2 bases at V and 2 bases at J, with 15 bases between the two ends. The CDR3 has 16 residues. Germline CDR1 is KGHSH and CDR2 is LQKENI.